This T cell receptor (beta chain) was retrieved from a study of OX40 agonist ivuxolimab in advanced cancers. The overall study: Patients were infused with ivuxolimab every 2 weeks at 0.01 to 10 mg/kg. Melanoma, hepatocellular carcinoma, head and neck or renal cell cancer occurred in dose-escalation patients.

Produced via immunoSEQ multiplex PCR; TCRdb's table is partial and in-frame only. The sample includes around 72,000 clones, approximately 90% seen only once; the top ten take 2% to 2.5%. Looked up from germline, CDR1 is KGHSH and CDR2 is LQKENI. CDR3 length: 11 amino acids. The ends were cut back, 6 bases at V and 6 bases at J, with 6 bases in the middle. Peripheral blood came from all dose cohorts at three timepoints. Sequencing used CD4+ or CD8+ T cells sorted from blood, obtained in a trial of the OX40 agonist ivuxolimab. This sequence was found in an adult with an advanced solid tumor such as melanoma, head and neck, liver or kidney cancer. The rearrangement uses TRBV18 and TRBJ2-1; D is unresolved. The DNA of the CDR3 is TGTGCCAGCTCCCCTATCAATGAGCAGTTCTTC. As protein: CASSPINEQFF.